This TCR beta chain was sequenced for a study of blood T cell repertoires in COVID-19. Donors were grouped by their self-reported clinical history. Repertoires were generated with immunoSEQ multiplex PCR, while TCRdb's copy carries only in-frame clones and drops some. The repertoire holds under 500,000 clones, with 70% to 90% as singletons. The specimen sequenced was PBMCs or T cells enriched from blood (not recorded which). This TCR derives from a woman in her late teens or twenties with acute COVID-19.

CDR3 sequence: CASSQDWRGNTIYF. CDR3 DNA: TGCGCCAGCAGCCAAGATTGGAGGGGAAACACCATATATTTT. V gene TRBV4-1 combines with J gene TRBJ1-3; D is uncertain. CDR1 and CDR2 (germline): MGHRA, YSYEKL. V was shortened by 0 bases and J by 4 bases, with 7 bases between the two germline ends. This CDR3 region has 14 residues.